The present entry profiles one T cell receptor (beta chain) with its context. This entry comes from a study of cytomegalovirus exposure and HLA in healthy donors. Use of 60 Vbeta and 13 Jbeta primers characterized the PCR. Some clones are missing from TCRdb's copy, which holds only in-frame ones; the method was immunoSEQ multiplex PCR. This repertoire shows approximately 150,000 clones, 70% to 80% found once; its top ten account for about 15%. Trimming left V 2 bases short and J 1 base short, with 10 bases between. This CDR3 region has 14 residues. Germline-derived CDR1 and CDR2 are SGHRS and YFSETQ. The V and J genes are TRBV5-1 and TRBJ2-7; possible D gene TRBD1, 5 bases. The TCR originated in a woman between 40 and 50 years old in good health and CMV-seronegative. What was sequenced was PBMCs. The CDR3 coding sequence is TGCGCCAGCAGCTTTGGTCCAGGGTCCTACGAGCAGTACTTC. This gives the protein CASSFGPGSYEQYF.